The 13 T cell receptor beta chains reported below all come from one sample, sequenced in a study of CD8 T cells in Susac syndrome. About 0.45 to 1 ug RNA was reverse transcribed with random hexamers. TCRdb recomputed calls from the immunoSEQ multiplex PCR reads with MiXCR, one row per CDR3 protein. The profile shows about 160,000 distinct CDR3 sequences, approximately 94% of them singletons. The sample consisted of CD4+ T cells from PBMCs. These receptors were collected from a human donor with multiple sclerosis.

Comments on this clonotype: A read error may produce the germline difference seen at one junction end. The chain combines TRBV3-1 with TRBJ2-7, with 8 bases aligning to TRBD2. CDR3 length equals 13 residues. CDR1 is LGHDT and CDR2 is YNNKEL in the germline V gene (reference sequence). Here the CDR3 DNA reads TGTGCCAGCAGTCAAGCGGGAGTCGACGAGCAGTACTTC. It codes for CASSQAGVDEQYF.

CDR3 amino acids: CSAPSGYNEQFF. As DNA, the CDR3 is TGCAGTGCACCTAGCGGTTACAATGAGCAGTTCTTC. The chain recombines TRBV20-1 with TRBJ2-1, with 7 bases identical to TRBD2. The trim removed 6 bases at V and 4 bases at J, leaving 3 bases unmatched. The CDR3 contains 12 residues. Germline lookup yields CDR1 DFQATT and CDR2 SNEGSKA (reference sequence).

As for this clonotype: One end of the junction fails to match germline, which may point to a read error. V usage is TRBV11-2 and J usage is TRBJ2-3, with 11 bases lining up with TRBD1. Germline lookup yields CDR1 SGHAT and CDR2 FQNNGV. This CDR3 comprises 18 residues. As DNA, the CDR3 is TGTGCCAGCAGTTTAGGGTACGCCGGGACAGGGGGAACAGATACGCAGTATTTT. Translated: CASSLGYAGTGGTDTQYF.

V is TRBV7-2 and J is TRBJ2-1; D is unresolved. This CDR3 contains 15 residues. V was pared by 5 bases and J by 6 bases, with 17 bases between. Looked up from germline, CDR1 is SGHTA and CDR2 is FQGNSA. CDR3 residues: CASSTMGGVLNEQFF. In DNA, the CDR3 is TGTGCCAGCAGCACAATGGGTGGCGTGCTCAATGAGCAGTTCTTC.

V and J are TRBV12-3 or TRBV12-4 and TRBJ2-1, with D perhaps being TRBD1 or TRBD2 (5 bases each). Deletions cut 6 bases from V and 7 bases from J, with 16 bases between. The CDR3 consists of 14 residues. The CDR3 region has the DNA TGTGCCAGCAGCCTCCGGGGCATTAGGAATGAGCAGTTCTTC. This encodes CASSLRGIRNEQFF.

The V gene is TRBV5-4, the J gene TRBJ1-1; D possibly corresponds to TRBD1 (6 bases). This CDR3 spans 14 amino acids. Trimming removed 4 bases at V and 2 bases at J, with 12 bases between. CDR1 SGHNT and CDR2 YYREEE come from the germline V gene (reference sequence). The DNA of the CDR3 is TGTGCCAGCAGCCCCGACAGGTCAAACACTGAAGCTTTCTTT. It yields the protein CASSPDRSNTEAFF. Variable domain in full (rest from reference TRBV5-4 and TRBJ1-1): ETGVTQSPTHLIKTRGQQVTLRCSSQSGHNTVSWYQQALGQGPQFIFQYYREEENGRGNFPPRFSGLQFPNYSSELNVNALELDDSALYLCASSPDRSNTEAFFGQGTRLTVV.

Remarks on this clonotype: The CDR3 does not end in the conserved phenylalanine or tryptophan, so this is likely a read error. The chain uses TRBV6-1 and TRBJ1-2; 8 positions match TRBD1. With V trimmed by 3 bases and J by 3 bases, 3 bases remained unmatched. The CDR3 spans 14 residues. The germline CDR1 and CDR2 sequences are MNHNS and SASEGT. The CDR3 protein is CASSDPGQDYGYTL. The CDR3 nucleotides are TGTGCCAGCAGTGACCCGGGACAGGACTATGGCTACACCCTC.

The chain recombines TRBV24-1 with TRBJ1-1, with 9 bases fitting TRBD1. The length of the CDR3 is 15 residues. Germline V gene data show CDR1 as KGHDR and CDR2 as SFDVKD. V was clipped by 2 bases and J by 4 bases; unmatched bases: 4. The CDR3 bases are TGTGCCACCAGTGATTCTGGGACAGGGTCCACTGAAGCTTTCTTT. Protein product: CATSDSGTGSTEAFF.

This clonotype was found once. CDR3 residues: CASSFRDARNGELFF. The CDR3 nucleotides read TGTGCCAGCAGCTTCCGGGACGCGAGAAACGGGGAGCTGTTTTTT. J is TRBJ2-2 and V is TRBV9; D is possibly TRBD1 or TRBD2 (5 bases each). The germline V gene encodes CDR1 SGDLS and CDR2 YYNGEE. With 4 bases removed from V and 7 bases from J, the gap between germline ends came to 17 bases. This CDR3 has 15 residues.

V usage is TRBV27 and J usage is TRBJ1-2, with D possibly matching TRBD1 (5 bases). Trimming took off 5 bases at V and 4 bases at J, with 11 bases between the two ends. CDR3 length: 13 amino acids. Germline values: CDR1 MNHEY, CDR2 SMNVEV (reference sequence). The CDR3 sequence is CASSERGSYGYTF. CDR3 nucleotides: TGTGCCAGCAGTGAAAGGGGTTCCTATGGCTACACCTTC.

The rearrangement links TRBV29-1 to TRBJ2-5; D not resolved. With 6 bases removed from V and 5 bases from J, the gap between germline ends came to 10 bases. The germline gives CDR1 SQVTM, CDR2 ANQGSEA. This CDR3 has 11 amino acids. CDR3 protein: CSVQPTETQYF. For the CDR3, the DNA is TGCAGCGTCCAACCAACTGAGACCCAGTACTTC.

The rearrangement links TRBV30 to TRBJ2-7; 7 nucleotides agree with TRBD2. Germline CDR1 and CDR2: GTSNPN and SVGIG (reference sequence). The CDR3 consists of 14 residues. V trimming: 6 bases; J trimming: 2 bases; junction bases outside the gene matches: 10. CDR3 sequence reads: CACNRWGGTYEQYF. CDR3 sequence (DNA): TGTGCCTGCAACCGGTGGGGGGGTACCTACGAGCAGTACTTC.

CDR3 loop: CSARTGLETQYF. The CDR3 region has the DNA TGCAGTGCTAGGACAGGGCTGGAGACCCAGTACTTC. The chain links TRBV20-1 to TRBJ2-5, with 7 bases that match TRBD1. This CDR3 has 12 amino acids. V was pared by 3 bases and J by 5 bases, with 3 bases of the junction left unmatched. Germline V gene data show CDR1 as DFQATT and CDR2 as SNEGSKA (reference sequence).